This passage covers 21 T cell receptor beta chains from one sample sequenced in a study of CD8 T cells in ankylosing spondylitis (dated by TCRdb to 2017 to 2019). To prepare the library, 5' RACE was applied. The listed sequencing device is Illumina HiSeq 2500. The public reads were reanalyzed by TCRdb: fastp trimming at Q25, MiXCR alignment, in-frame beta chains only. Rows merge per CDR3 protein into single entries with the most common DNA and genes. This sample is represented by 100,000 to 150,000 distinct CDR3 sequences; around 9.7% of them were singletons. The ten biggest clones cover approximately 3.6% of the sample. Material: blood, either unsorted or a sorted T cell fraction (not recorded which). Source of these receptors: a male donor with ankylosing spondylitis or in good health (not recorded which).

This clonotype was counted between two and nine times. The gene calls are TRBV20-1 and TRBJ2-7; TRBD2 matches at 10 bases. The CDR3 is made up of 13 amino acids. Looked up from germline, CDR1 is DFQATT and CDR2 is SNEGSKA (reference sequence). Germline trimming cut 5 bases from V and 5 bases from J; bases unmatched to any gene: 6. CDR3 sequence reads: CSAALAGLNEQYF. The DNA for the CDR3 is TGCAGTGCTGCACTAGCGGGATTGAACGAGCAGTACTTC.

This CDR3 reads CSASDGSGRVSTDTQYF. As DNA, the CDR3 is TGCAGTGCTAGTGATGGTAGCGGGAGAGTGAGCACAGATACGCAGTATTTT. The chain has TRBV20-1 and TRBJ2-3; TRBD2 matches at 9 bases. This CDR3 spans 17 amino acids. Per germline, CDR1 DFQATT and CDR2 SNEGSKA (reference sequence). J gave up 0 bases and V 3 bases, and 10 bases lay outside the gene matches.

The J gene is TRBJ1-2, the V gene TRBV20-1; the D is unclear. From germline, CDR1 is DFQATT and CDR2 SNEGSKA (reference sequence). There are 15 residues in the CDR3. V lost 6 bases and J lost 1, with 18 bases in between. The CDR3 loop reads CSAPRSQTLNYGYTF. CDR3 DNA sequence: TGCAGTGCCCCCCGCTCTCAGACTCTTAACTATGGCTACACCTTC.

At least ten counts were recorded for this clonotype. The chain has TRBV5-1 and TRBJ2-2; D is unresolved. This CDR3 is built from 15 residues. The germline gives CDR1 SGHRS, CDR2 YFSETQ. Trimming cost V 0 bases and J 5 bases, with 11 bases left between them. Written as DNA, the CDR3 is TGCGCCAGCAGCTTGGTGGCAAGCCTGACCGGGGAGCTGTTTTTT. Amino acids: CASSLVASLTGELFF.

The chain recombines TRBV7-3 with TRBJ2-1, with a weak D call TRBD2 (6 bases). Germline lookup yields CDR1 SGHTA and CDR2 FQGTGA. The CDR3 contains 14 residues. Trimming took 0 bases from V and 8 from J, leaving 11 bases between them. CDR3 loop: CASSLTTGSDEQFF. DNA for the CDR3: TGTGCCAGCAGCTTAACTACCGGGAGTGATGAGCAGTTCTTC.

The V call is TRBV6-1, the J call TRBJ2-5; D not resolved. The V gene's germline CDR1 is MNHNS and CDR2 SASEGT. The CDR3 loop spans 16 amino acids. V dropped 5 bases and J dropped 4 bases, with 20 bases sitting between them. The CDR3 bases are TGTGCCAGCAGTCGCAGTTCCGGGCCCGCGGCAGAGACCCAGTACTTC. Its protein is CASSRSSGPAAETQYF.

The sample holds many counts of this clonotype. J is TRBJ2-3 and V is TRBV5-1, with 7 bases that match TRBD1. The V segment lost 1 base and the J segment 5 bases; nucleotides outside the gene matches: 4. Germline loops: CDR1 SGHRS, CDR2 YFSETQ. The CDR3 runs to 14 residues. The CDR3 protein is CASSLTGTEDTQYF. Here the CDR3 DNA reads TGCGCCAGCAGCTTGACCGGGACAGAAGATACGCAGTATTTT. Filled out from reference TRBV5-1 and TRBJ2-3, the complete variable domain reads KAGVTQTPRYLIKTRGQQVTLSCSPISGHRSVSWYQQTPGQGLQFLFEYFSETQRNKGNFPGRFSGRQFSNSRSEMNVSTLELGDSALYLCASSLTGTEDTQYFGPGTRLTVL.

Ten or more counts support this clonotype. CDR3 in amino acids: CASGDVGSPEQYF. The CDR3 region has the DNA TGCGCCAGCGGTGATGTGGGATCCCCCGAGCAGTACTTC. The V call is TRBV5-1, the J call TRBJ2-7; D is undetermined. The CDR3 loop spans 13 amino acids. Per germline, CDR1 SGHRS and CDR2 YFSETQ. The V end lost 7 bases, the J end lost 6 bases, and 17 bases lay between the germline ends.

This clonotype was detected ten times or more. The J gene is TRBJ1-1, the V gene TRBV29-1, with no clear D. CDR3 length: 12 amino acids. V was clipped by 7 bases and J by 6 bases, with 15 bases between them. Germline V gene lookup returns CDR1 SQVTM and CDR2 ANQGSEA. The CDR3, as DNA: TGCAGCGGGGTTAGGGTCGGGGCTGAAGCTTTCTTT. Its protein is CSGVRVGAEAFF.

This clonotype was counted many times. The chain has TRBV6-2 or TRBV6-3 and TRBJ2-1; D tentatively fits TRBD1 or TRBD2 (6 bases each). Germline V gene lookup returns CDR1 MNHEY and CDR2 SVGEGT. V dropped 0 bases and J dropped 4 bases, with 16 bases sitting between them. The CDR3 is 17 amino acids. The CDR3 nucleotides read TGTGCCAGCAGTTACTCCCCCATAGGGGGGCTATACAATGAGCAGTTCTTC. This sequence encodes CASSYSPIGGLYNEQFF.

This chain links TRBV20-1 with TRBJ1-5, with no clear D. The CDR3 has 9 amino acids. Trimming removed 6 bases from V and 6 bases from J, with 3 bases in between. Germline V gives CDR1 DFQATT, CDR2 SNEGSKA (reference sequence). The CDR3 DNA is TGCAGTGCCGGTCAGCCCCAGCATTTT. Translation: CSAGQPQHF.

In this sample, this clonotype turned up a few times. The chain carries TRBV6-2 or TRBV6-3 and TRBJ2-5; TRBD2 matches 8 bases. The CDR3 spans 15 residues. Germline V gives CDR1 MNHEY, CDR2 SVGEGT. V lost 6 bases to trimming and J lost 4 bases; unmatched junction nucleotides: 10. The DNA of the CDR3 is TGTGCCAGCAGCCGGACTAGCAACTCAAGAGAGACCCAGTACTTC. It yields the protein CASSRTSNSRETQYF.

This clonotype has ten or more counts. This chain links TRBV6-1 with TRBJ2-5; D is possibly TRBD2 (7 bases). The length of the CDR3 is 15 residues. V was clipped by 0 bases and J by 13 bases, with 21 bases between them. The germline gives CDR1 MNHNS, CDR2 SASEGT. The CDR3 sequence is CASSEARGPVGSSYF. DNA for the CDR3: TGTGCCAGCAGTGAAGCGCGGGGGCCTGTGGGGTCCTCGTACTTC.

Many counts were recorded for this clonotype. The chain employs TRBV7-9 and TRBJ2-1; tentatively, D is TRBD1 (5 bases). Trimming took off 3 bases at V and 5 bases at J, with 11 bases between the two ends. Germline V gene data show CDR1 as SEHNR and CDR2 as FQNEAQ (reference sequence). This CDR3 contains 14 residues. CDR3 in DNA: TGTGCCAGCAGCTTGCCCACAGGCCACAATGAGCAGTTCTTC. Translating it yields CASSLPTGHNEQFF.

This rearrangement joins TRBV12-3 or TRBV12-4 to TRBJ2-5, with a tentative D call TRBD2 (6 bases). The V gene lost 3 bases and the J gene lost 1 base, with 18 bases spanning the gap. The CDR3 is 17 residues long. The CDR3 DNA follows: TGTGCCAGCAGTTTTTCCCCGGGAGTTTGGATCCAAGAGACCCAGTACTTC. This encodes CASSFSPGVWIQETQYF.

As to this clonotype: This sequence may be a read error, since a much larger clone differs from it by one base. This CDR3 is CASSLTQIDREPESFF. The CDR3 nucleotides read TGTGCCAGCAGCTTGACTCAGATAGACAGGGAACCTGAGTCTTTCTTT. The rearrangement uses TRBV5-6 and TRBJ1-1, with 7 nucleotides matching TRBD1. The CDR3 covers 16 residues. The J segment lost 12 bases and the V segment lost 1 base, leaving 18 bases of the junction unmatched. Looked up from germline, CDR1 is SGHDT and CDR2 is YYEEEE. Full variable domain (missing parts from reference TRBV5-6 and TRBJ1-1): DAGVTQSPTHLIKTRGQQVTLRCSPKSGHDTVSWYQQALGQGPQFIFQYYEEEERQRGNFPDRFSGHQFPNYSSELNVNALLLGDSALYLCASSLTQIDREPESFFGQGTRLTVV.

This clonotype has ten or more counts. This CDR3 is CSASPTAYQETQYF. The DNA for the CDR3 is TGCAGTGCTAGTCCGACAGCCTACCAAGAGACCCAGTACTTC. The V call is TRBV20-1, the J call TRBJ2-5; perhaps TRBD1 as D (5 bases). The CDR3 loop spans 14 amino acids. The germline V gene encodes CDR1 DFQATT and CDR2 SNEGSKA (reference sequence). With 3 bases removed from V and 0 bases from J, the gap between germline ends came to 11 bases.

This clonotype was detected many times. The V and J genes are TRBV6-1 and TRBJ2-3, with D unclear. The CDR3 runs to 14 residues. CDR1 and CDR2 from the germline V gene are MNHNS and SASEGT. V was clipped by 7 bases and J by 5 bases, with 16 bases between them. In DNA form, the CDR3 reads TGTGCCAGCATGATGGCGGTCGATCAAGATACGCAGTATTTT. Protein sequence: CASMMAVDQDTQYF.

This clonotype occurred many times. CDR3 nucleotide sequence: TGCGCCAGCAGCGGACCGGGATTGTTAGGCAACTATGGCTACACCTTC. It codes for CASSGPGLLGNYGYTF. The chain joins TRBV5-1 to TRBJ1-2; D uncertain. This CDR3 is 16 amino acids long. Between the trimmed V and J ends, which lost 4 bases and 2 bases, there was a span of 18 bases. CDR1 and CDR2 (germline): SGHRS, YFSETQ.

This clonotype was recorded at least ten times. The J gene is TRBJ2-2, the V gene TRBV11-2, with 15 bases that match TRBD2. Germline trimming cut 6 bases from V and 3 bases from J; bases unmatched to any gene: 8. Germline V gene lookup returns CDR1 SGHAT and CDR2 FQNNGV. CDR3 length: 18 amino acids. The chain's CDR3 is CASSRTSGRAVDTGELFF. The CDR3 nucleotides are TGTGCCAGCAGTAGGACTAGCGGGAGGGCCGTGGACACCGGGGAGCTGTTTTTT.

This clonotype was observed at least ten times. The DNA for the CDR3 is TGCAGCGTCCCGAGGGGACAGGGACACAATGAGCAGTTCTTC. Amino acid sequence: CSVPRGQGHNEQFF. The chain has TRBV29-1 and TRBJ2-1, with 9 bases matching TRBD1. This CDR3 is 14 amino acids long. Trimming removed 6 bases from V and 5 bases from J; junction bases left unmatched: 8. Germline V gene lookup returns CDR1 SQVTM and CDR2 ANQGSEA.